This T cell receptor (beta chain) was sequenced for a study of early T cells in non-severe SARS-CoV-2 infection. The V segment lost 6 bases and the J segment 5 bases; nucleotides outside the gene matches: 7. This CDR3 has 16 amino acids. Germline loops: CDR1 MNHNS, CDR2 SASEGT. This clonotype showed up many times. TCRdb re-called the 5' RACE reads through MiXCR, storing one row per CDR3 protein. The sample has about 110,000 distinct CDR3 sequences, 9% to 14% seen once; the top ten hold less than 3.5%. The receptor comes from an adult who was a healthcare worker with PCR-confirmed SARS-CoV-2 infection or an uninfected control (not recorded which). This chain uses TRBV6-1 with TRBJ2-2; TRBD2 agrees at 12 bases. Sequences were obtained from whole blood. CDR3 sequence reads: CASSQLAGGRTGELFF. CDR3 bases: TGTGCCAGCAGCCAGCTAGCGGGGGGGCGAACCGGGGAGCTGTTTTTT.